A selection of T cell receptor beta chains follows, all from one sample in a study of blood T cell repertoires in COVID-19. Assay: immunoSEQ multiplex PCR; the TCRdb copy retains only in-frame clones and omits some. The sample consists of 100,000 to 150,000 clones, 69% of them appearing once. The sample consisted of peripheral blood. The receptors were gathered from a woman in her 70s with acute or convalescent COVID-19. Each CDR3 is given with its conserved first and last residue. A D gene is named only where the DNA matches it firmly. Clone size is stated in some rows and not others, as once, few, many or a class when expanded.

j_gene: TRBJ2-1
d_gene: -
v_gene: TRBV27
abundance: -
CDR3aa: CASSFAGKNEQFF
CDR3nt: TGTGCCAGCAGTTTTGCAGGGAAGAATGAGCAGTTCTTC

j_gene: TRBJ2-7
d_gene: TRBD1
v_gene: TRBV5-1
abundance: few
CDR3aa: CASSLEGQRVAYEQYF
CDR3nt: TGCGCCAGCAGCTTGGAGGGACAGCGAGTAGCCTACGAGCAGTACTTC

j_gene: TRBJ2-2
d_gene: -
v_gene: TRBV29-1
abundance: -
CDR3aa: CSAYRDVGELFF
CDR3nt: TGCAGCGCCTACAGGGACGTGGGGGAGCTGTTTTTT

j_gene: TRBJ2-7
d_gene: -
v_gene: TRBV7-9
abundance: -
CDR3aa: CASSLGFTGYEQYF
CDR3nt: TGTGCCAGCAGCTTAGGTTTTACAGGGTACGAGCAGTACTTC

j_gene: TRBJ2-7
d_gene: -
v_gene: TRBV6-5
abundance: once
CDR3aa: CASSPEGGAYEQYF
CDR3nt: TGTGCCAGCAGTCCCGAGGGGGGGGCCTACGAGCAGTACTTC

j_gene: TRBJ1-3
d_gene: TRBD1
v_gene: TRBV9
abundance: -
CDR3aa: CASSVRDRGYSGNTIYF
CDR3nt: TGTGCCAGCAGCGTACGGGACAGGGGCTACTCTGGAAACACCATATATTTT

j_gene: TRBJ2-2
d_gene: TRBD1
v_gene: TRBV18
abundance: -
CDR3aa: CASSPPQTGGPNTGELFF
CDR3nt: TGTGCCAGCTCACCACCGCAAACAGGGGGCCCGAACACCGGGGAGCTGTTTTTT

j_gene: TRBJ2-1
d_gene: -
v_gene: TRBV21-1
abundance: -
CDR3aa: CASRVGLAGNNEQFF
CDR3nt: TGTGCCAGCAGGGTAGGCCTAGCGGGCAACAATGAGCAGTTCTTC

j_gene: TRBJ2-2
d_gene: -
v_gene: TRBV9
abundance: -
CDR3aa: CASNSRWGEANTGELFF
CDR3nt: TGTGCCAGCAACTCAAGGTGGGGGGAAGCTAACACCGGGGAGCTGTTTTTT

j_gene: TRBJ2-1
d_gene: -
v_gene: TRBV25-1
abundance: once
CDR3aa: CASSDPKGGSYNEQFF
CDR3nt: TGTGCCAGCAGTGACCCTAAAGGGGGCTCCTACAATGAGCAGTTCTTC

j_gene: TRBJ2-1
d_gene: TRBD1
v_gene: TRBV13
abundance: -
CDR3aa: CASRDRGQDNEQFF
CDR3nt: TGTGCCAGCAGGGACAGGGGCCAGGACAATGAGCAGTTCTTC

j_gene: TRBJ1-2
d_gene: -
v_gene: TRBV19
abundance: once
CDR3aa: CASSPRGARDGYTF
CDR3nt: TGTGCCAGTAGCCCGCGGGGGGCGCGGGATGGCTACACCTTC

j_gene: TRBJ1-2
d_gene: TRBD1
v_gene: TRBV24-1
abundance: few
CDR3aa: CATSDPTDRGDYGYTF
CDR3nt: TGTGCCACCAGTGACCCGACGGACAGGGGTGATTATGGCTACACCTTC

j_gene: TRBJ2-7
d_gene: TRBD2
v_gene: TRBV24-1
abundance: -
CDR3aa: CATSDLLPLAGLTYEQYF
CDR3nt: TGTGCCACCAGTGATTTGCTTCCCCTAGCGGGACTTACCTACGAGCAGTACTTC

j_gene: TRBJ2-1
d_gene: TRBD2
v_gene: TRBV2
abundance: -
CDR3aa: CASTEGLAASSYNEQFF
CDR3nt: TGTGCCAGCACTGAGGGACTAGCGGCGAGCTCCTACAATGAGCAGTTCTTC

j_gene: TRBJ1-1
d_gene: TRBD1
v_gene: TRBV7-9
abundance: -
CDR3aa: CASSRGTGTANTEAFF
CDR3nt: TGTGCCAGCAGCAGGGGAACCGGGACAGCGAACACTGAAGCTTTCTTT

j_gene: TRBJ2-7
d_gene: TRBD1
v_gene: TRBV7-8
abundance: once
CDR3aa: CASSPRTGTYEQYF
CDR3nt: TGTGCCAGCAGCCCTAGGACAGGGACCTACGAGCAGTACTTC

j_gene: TRBJ1-1
d_gene: -
v_gene: TRBV13
abundance: many
CDR3aa: CASARSEAFF
CDR3nt: TGTGCCAGCGCTAGGAGCGAAGCTTTCTTT

j_gene: TRBJ2-3
d_gene: -
v_gene: TRBV12-3/TRBV12-4
abundance: -
CDR3aa: CASSLTGKDTQYF
CDR3nt: TGTGCCAGCAGTTTAACAGGGAAGGATACGCAGTATTTT

j_gene: TRBJ2-7
d_gene: -
v_gene: TRBV7-8
abundance: -
CDR3aa: CASFRGLSSYEQYF
CDR3nt: TGTGCCAGTTTCAGGGGTCTGAGCTCCTACGAGCAGTACTTC

j_gene: TRBJ1-1
d_gene: -
v_gene: TRBV19
abundance: few
CDR3aa: CASSTLDSGNTEAFF
CDR3nt: TGTGCCAGTAGTACCTTGGACAGTGGGAACACTGAAGCTTTCTTT

j_gene: TRBJ2-1
d_gene: TRBD2
v_gene: TRBV11-3
abundance: -
CDR3aa: CASSLAAGALKDEQFF
CDR3nt: TGTGCCAGCAGCTTAGCAGCGGGGGCTCTGAAGGATGAGCAGTTCTTC

j_gene: TRBJ2-6
d_gene: -
v_gene: TRBV7-9
abundance: many
CDR3aa: CASSSTVSGANVLTF
CDR3nt: TGTGCCAGCAGCTCGACAGTCTCTGGGGCCAACGTCCTGACTTTC

j_gene: TRBJ1-2
d_gene: TRBD1
v_gene: TRBV9
abundance: few
CDR3aa: CASSQGTASYGYTF
CDR3nt: TGTGCCAGCAGCCAAGGGACAGCCTCCTATGGCTACACCTTC

j_gene: TRBJ2-1
d_gene: TRBD1
v_gene: TRBV5-4
abundance: -
CDR3aa: CASSPGTVSSYNEQFF
CDR3nt: TGTGCCAGCAGCCCGGGGACAGTTAGCTCCTACAATGAGCAGTTCTTC

j_gene: TRBJ2-5
d_gene: TRBD2
v_gene: TRBV9
abundance: -
CDR3aa: CASSVAGGNGETQYF
CDR3nt: TGTGCCAGCAGCGTAGCGGGGGGAAATGGAGAGACCCAGTACTTC

j_gene: TRBJ2-5
d_gene: -
v_gene: TRBV5-1
abundance: -
CDR3aa: CASKSEIQETQYF
CDR3nt: TGCGCCAGCAAGTCGGAGATCCAAGAGACCCAGTACTTC

j_gene: TRBJ2-7
d_gene: -
v_gene: TRBV12-3/TRBV12-4
abundance: -
CDR3aa: CASSSPGVEQYF
CDR3nt: TGTGCCAGCAGCTCCCCGGGGGTCGAGCAGTACTTC

j_gene: TRBJ1-2
d_gene: -
v_gene: TRBV5-4
abundance: -
CDR3aa: CASSLGGRDHAGYTF
CDR3nt: TGTGCCAGCAGCTTGGGTGGCAGGGATCACGCTGGCTACACCTTC

j_gene: TRBJ2-4
d_gene: TRBD1
v_gene: TRBV27
abundance: -
CDR3aa: CASSLGRQGDIAKNIQYF
CDR3nt: TGTGCCAGCAGTTTAGGACGGCAGGGGGACATAGCCAAAAACATTCAGTACTTC

j_gene: TRBJ1-1
d_gene: -
v_gene: TRBV24-1
abundance: -
CDR3aa: CASHQGLPNTEAFF
CDR3nt: TGTGCCAGCCACCAGGGATTACCGAACACTGAAGCTTTCTTT

j_gene: TRBJ2-7
d_gene: TRBD2
v_gene: TRBV20-1
abundance: -
CDR3aa: CSASGTTSYEQYF
CDR3nt: TGCAGTGCTAGTGGGACTACCTCCTACGAGCAGTACTTC

j_gene: TRBJ1-6
d_gene: TRBD1
v_gene: TRBV4-3
abundance: -
CDR3aa: CASSQGTGGSYNSPLHF
CDR3nt: TGCGCCAGCAGCCAAGGGACAGGGGGCTCCTATAATTCACCCCTCCACTTT

j_gene: TRBJ2-7
d_gene: -
v_gene: TRBV6-2/TRBV6-3
abundance: -
CDR3aa: CASSFTGYEQYF
CDR3nt: TGTGCCAGCAGTTTTACAGGCTACGAGCAGTACTTC

j_gene: TRBJ1-1
d_gene: -
v_gene: TRBV6-1
abundance: -
CDR3aa: CASSEQGRAEAFF
CDR3nt: TGTGCCAGCAGTGAACAGGGGAGGGCTGAAGCTTTCTTT

j_gene: TRBJ2-7
d_gene: -
v_gene: TRBV6-6
abundance: -
CDR3aa: CASSYSYRDYEQYF
CDR3nt: TGTGCCAGCAGTTACTCTTACAGGGACTACGAGCAGTACTTC

j_gene: TRBJ1-1
d_gene: TRBD1
v_gene: TRBV4-1
abundance: -
CDR3aa: CASSYRDRNIEGEAFF
CDR3nt: TGCGCCAGCAGCTACCGGGACAGGAATATTGAGGGTGAAGCTTTCTTT

j_gene: TRBJ2-3
d_gene: -
v_gene: TRBV5-4
abundance: -
CDR3aa: CASSLEMGADTQYF
CDR3nt: TGTGCCAGCAGCTTGGAGATGGGCGCAGATACGCAGTATTTT

j_gene: TRBJ1-5
d_gene: TRBD1
v_gene: TRBV19
abundance: few
CDR3aa: CASSISTGGKNQPQHF
CDR3nt: TGTGCCAGTAGTATTTCCACAGGGGGAAAGAATCAGCCCCAGCATTTT

j_gene: TRBJ2-1
d_gene: TRBD2
v_gene: TRBV18
abundance: -
CDR3aa: CASSPGSGRHNEQFF
CDR3nt: TGTGCCAGCTCACCAGGTAGCGGGCGCCACAATGAGCAGTTCTTC

j_gene: TRBJ1-2
d_gene: -
v_gene: TRBV10-2
abundance: -
CDR3aa: CASSEPSGGGARGYTF
CDR3nt: TGCGCCAGCAGTGAGCCCTCGGGAGGGGGGGCGCGAGGCTACACCTTC

j_gene: TRBJ1-1
d_gene: -
v_gene: TRBV15
abundance: once
CDR3aa: CATKIWGLVDEAFF
CDR3nt: TGTGCCACCAAGATTTGGGGGCTTGTTGATGAAGCTTTCTTT

j_gene: TRBJ2-1
d_gene: TRBD2
v_gene: TRBV7-6
abundance: few
CDR3aa: CASSFSAGGFLTYNEQFF
CDR3nt: TGTGCCAGCAGCTTTTCGGCGGGAGGATTCCTTACCTACAATGAGCAGTTCTTC